This T cell receptor (beta chain) is from a study of PD-L1 blockade in urothelial cancer. Turning to the study itself: Once treatment had started, blood was analyzed at 3 weeks (second dose) and again at 6 weeks.

Profiling relied on immunoSEQ multiplex PCR, and the TCRdb table lists in-frame clones only, not all of them. The table lists some 54,000 clones, approximately 80% of them singletons, with about 5.6% in the top ten. V shed 8 bases and J 4 bases; nucleotides not matched to a gene: 6. CDR3 length: 15 residues. Germline CDR1 reads ENHRY; CDR2 reads SYGVKD. This clonotype originated in a man aged 35-49 years with urothelial cancer. Sequences were derived from PBMCs, sampled around atezolizumab (anti-PD-L1) treatment. This chain joins TRBV10-3 and TRBJ2-1, with 12 bases matching TRBD2. CDR3 sequence: CAIASGTSGYNEQFF. In DNA, the CDR3 is TGTGCCATCGCCTCCGGGACTAGCGGGTACAATGAGCAGTTCTTC.